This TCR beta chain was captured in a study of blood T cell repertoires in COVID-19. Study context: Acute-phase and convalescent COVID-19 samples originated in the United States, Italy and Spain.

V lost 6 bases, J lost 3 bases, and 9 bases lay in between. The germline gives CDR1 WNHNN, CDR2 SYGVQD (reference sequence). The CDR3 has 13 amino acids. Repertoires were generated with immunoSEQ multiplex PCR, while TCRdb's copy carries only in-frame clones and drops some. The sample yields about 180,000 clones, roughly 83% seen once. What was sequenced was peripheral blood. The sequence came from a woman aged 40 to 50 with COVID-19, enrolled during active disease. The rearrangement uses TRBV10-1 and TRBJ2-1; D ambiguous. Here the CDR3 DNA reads TGCGCCAGCAGAGACACCGACTACAATGAGCAGTTCTTC. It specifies CASRDTDYNEQFF.